One and the same sample provided the 8 T cell receptor beta chains below, sequenced in a study of T cell repertoires in cytomegalovirus infection. Their specific antigens are unknown. TCRdb reprocessed the reads with MiXCR, giving one entry per CDR3 protein. The profile shows some 800,000 distinct CDR3 sequences, roughly 29% of them singletons. Sequencing was performed on cultured CD8+ T cells from PBMCs, taken from culture after CMV antigen stimulation. Receptor source: a human donor in good health (CMV status not recorded). Some clones in this sample may be carry-over from other donors' samples.

The rearrangement joins TRBV6-1 to TRBJ2-1, with 14 nucleotides matching TRBD2. The CDR3 sequence is 15 residues long. V trimming: 6 bases; J trimming: 9 bases; junction bases outside the gene matches: 7. Germline V gives CDR1 MNHNS, CDR2 SASEGT. The CDR3 DNA sequence: TGTGCCAGCAGGGTGACTAGCGGGGGGGCCGTTGAGCAGTTCTTC. Its translation: CASRVTSGGAVEQFF.

The rearrangement joins TRBV4-1 to TRBJ1-1, with TRBD1 matching 8 bases. J was trimmed by 6 bases and V by 6 bases; bases with no gene match: 6. This CDR3 is 13 amino acids long. Germline lookup yields CDR1 MGHRA and CDR2 YSYEKL. The CDR3 region has the DNA TGCGCCAGCAGTCCACCGGGACAGGCTGAAGCTTTCTTT. Amino acids: CASSPPGQAEAFF.

This chain uses TRBV4-1 with TRBJ1-1; D gene uncertain. The V gene lost 0 bases and the J gene lost 2 bases, with 10 bases spanning the gap. Per the germline V gene, CDR1 is MGHRA and CDR2 is YSYEKL. CDR3 length: 15 residues. The CDR3 loop reads CASSQDWLPNTEAFF. In DNA form, the CDR3 reads TGCGCCAGCAGCCAAGATTGGCTGCCTAACACTGAAGCTTTCTTT.

A few counts support this clonotype. The rearrangement joins TRBV7-8 to TRBJ1-1, with TRBD1 as a possible D gene (6 bases). The CDR3 loop spans 14 amino acids. V lost 5 bases and J lost 4, with 14 bases in between. Germline CDR1 is SGHVS and CDR2 is FQNEAQ. The CDR3 loop reads CASSKVGAVTEAFF. CDR3 DNA: TGTGCCAGCAGCAAAGTGGGGGCTGTCACTGAAGCTTTCTTT.

As DNA, the CDR3 is TGCGCCAGCAGCCAAGTAGTCCGGGGGGGTTTCACAGATACGCAGTATTTT. Encoded protein: CASSQVVRGGFTDTQYF. This chain joins TRBV4-1 and TRBJ2-3; TRBD2 matches 8 bases. The V gene's germline CDR1 is MGHRA and CDR2 YSYEKL. This CDR3 contains 17 residues. V lost 1 base and J lost 2; bases outside the gene matches: 8.

At least ten counts were recorded for this clonotype. The V and J genes are TRBV20-1 and TRBJ1-2; a possible D gene is TRBD1 (5 bases). Germline CDR1 DFQATT, CDR2 SNEGSKA (reference sequence). The CDR3 length is 18 residues. V was trimmed by 0 bases and J by 4 bases, leaving 24 bases between them. CDR3 nucleotides: TGCAGTGCTAGAGACTTTTGGAGACAGACCCGAGCGATCTATGGCTACACCTTC. It specifies CSARDFWRQTRAIYGYTF.

Only a few counts were recorded for this clonotype. The chain has TRBV27 and TRBJ1-2; D is ambiguous. Trimming took off 3 bases at V and 2 bases at J, with 22 bases between the two ends. This CDR3 contains 18 residues. The germline gives CDR1 MNHEY, CDR2 SMNVEV (reference sequence). CDR3 coding DNA: TGTGCCAGCAGTTTGTCCACGCCCGTACGTGGCTTCAACTATGGCTACACCTTC. It is translated as CASSLSTPVRGFNYGYTF.

The chain links TRBV10-3 to TRBJ2-1, with D tentatively TRBD2 (6 bases). The CDR3 loop spans 12 amino acids. V was trimmed by 6 bases and J by 6 bases, leaving 9 bases between them. Germline CDR1 reads ENHRY; CDR2 reads SYGVKD. CDR3 coding DNA: TGTGCCATCAGGGCGGAGGGCAATGAGCAGTTCTTC. It yields the protein CAIRAEGNEQFF.